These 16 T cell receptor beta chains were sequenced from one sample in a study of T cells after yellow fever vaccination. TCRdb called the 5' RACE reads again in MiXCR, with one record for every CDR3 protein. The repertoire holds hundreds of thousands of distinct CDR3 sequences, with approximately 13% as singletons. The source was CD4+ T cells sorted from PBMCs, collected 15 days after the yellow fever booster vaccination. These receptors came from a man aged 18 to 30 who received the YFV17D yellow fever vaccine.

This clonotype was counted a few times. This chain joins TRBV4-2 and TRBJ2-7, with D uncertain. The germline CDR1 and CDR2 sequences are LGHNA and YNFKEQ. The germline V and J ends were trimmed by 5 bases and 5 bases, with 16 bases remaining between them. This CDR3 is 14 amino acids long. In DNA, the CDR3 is TGTGCCAGCAGCGGATACAGAGGCGGTGACGAGCAGTACTTC. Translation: CASSGYRGGDEQYF.

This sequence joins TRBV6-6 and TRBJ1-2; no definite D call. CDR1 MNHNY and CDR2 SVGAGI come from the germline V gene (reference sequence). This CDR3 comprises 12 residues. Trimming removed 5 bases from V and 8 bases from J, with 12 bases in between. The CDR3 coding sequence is TGTGCCAGCAGTACCGAGTTGCGGGGCTACACCTTC. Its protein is CASSTELRGYTF.

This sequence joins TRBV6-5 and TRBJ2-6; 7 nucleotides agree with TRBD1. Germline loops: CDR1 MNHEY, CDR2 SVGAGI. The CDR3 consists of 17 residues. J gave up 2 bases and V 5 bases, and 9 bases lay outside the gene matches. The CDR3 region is CASSQGGAGTGANVLTF. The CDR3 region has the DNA TGTGCCAGCAGTCAAGGGGGCGCCGGGACTGGGGCCAACGTCCTGACTTTC.

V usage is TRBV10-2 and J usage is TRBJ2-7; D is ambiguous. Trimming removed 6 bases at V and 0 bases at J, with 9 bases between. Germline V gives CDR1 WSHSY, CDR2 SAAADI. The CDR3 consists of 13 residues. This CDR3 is CASRKTDSYEQYV. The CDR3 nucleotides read TGCGCCAGCAGGAAGACGGACTCCTACGAGCAGTACGTC.

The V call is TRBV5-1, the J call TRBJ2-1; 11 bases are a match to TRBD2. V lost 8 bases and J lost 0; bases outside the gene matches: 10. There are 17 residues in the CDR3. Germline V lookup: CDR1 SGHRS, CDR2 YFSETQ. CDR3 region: CASKTSGTISSYNEQFF. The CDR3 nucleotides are TGCGCCAGTAAGACTAGCGGGACGATCAGCTCCTACAATGAGCAGTTCTTC.

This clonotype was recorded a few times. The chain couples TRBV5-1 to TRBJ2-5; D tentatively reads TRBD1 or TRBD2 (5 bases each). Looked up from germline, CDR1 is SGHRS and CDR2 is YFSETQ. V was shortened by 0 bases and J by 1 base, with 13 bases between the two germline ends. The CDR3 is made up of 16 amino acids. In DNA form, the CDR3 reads TGCGCCAGCAGCTTGGGGGGTGCCGGGACCCAAGAGACCCAGTACTTC. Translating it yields CASSLGGAGTQETQYF.

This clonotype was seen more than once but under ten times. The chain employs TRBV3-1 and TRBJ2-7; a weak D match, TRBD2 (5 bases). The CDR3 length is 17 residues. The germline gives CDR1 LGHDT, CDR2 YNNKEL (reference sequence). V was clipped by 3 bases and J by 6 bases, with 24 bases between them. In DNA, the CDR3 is TGTGCCAGCAGCCACGGCTGGTCTGGCGGGTCGCCCGGCGAGCAGTACTTC. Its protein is CASSHGWSGGSPGEQYF.

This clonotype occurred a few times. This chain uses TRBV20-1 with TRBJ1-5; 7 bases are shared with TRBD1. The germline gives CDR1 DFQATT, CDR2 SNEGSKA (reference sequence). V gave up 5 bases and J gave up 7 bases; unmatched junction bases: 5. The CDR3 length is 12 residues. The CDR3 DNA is TGCAGTGCTGGGACAGAGCCCCAGCCCCAGCATTTT. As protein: CSAGTEPQPQHF.

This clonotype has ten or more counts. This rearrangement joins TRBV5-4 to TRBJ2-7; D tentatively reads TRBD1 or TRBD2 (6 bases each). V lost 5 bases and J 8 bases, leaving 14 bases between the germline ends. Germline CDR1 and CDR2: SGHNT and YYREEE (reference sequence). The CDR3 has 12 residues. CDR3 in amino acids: CASSPQGGKQYF. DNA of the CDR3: TGTGCCAGCAGTCCACAGGGCGGGAAGCAGTACTTC.

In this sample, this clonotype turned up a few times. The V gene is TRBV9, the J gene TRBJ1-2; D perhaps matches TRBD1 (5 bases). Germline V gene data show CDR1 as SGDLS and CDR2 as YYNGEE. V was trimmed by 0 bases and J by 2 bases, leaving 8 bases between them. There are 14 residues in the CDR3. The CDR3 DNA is TGTGCCAGCAGCGTAGATCCAGGGAACTATGGCTACACCTTC. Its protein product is CASSVDPGNYGYTF.

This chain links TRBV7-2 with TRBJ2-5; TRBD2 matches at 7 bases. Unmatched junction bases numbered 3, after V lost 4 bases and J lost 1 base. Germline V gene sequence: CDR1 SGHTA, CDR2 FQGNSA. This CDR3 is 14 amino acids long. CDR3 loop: CASSSWTSQETQYF. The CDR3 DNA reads TGTGCCAGCAGCTCATGGACTAGCCAAGAGACCCAGTACTTC.

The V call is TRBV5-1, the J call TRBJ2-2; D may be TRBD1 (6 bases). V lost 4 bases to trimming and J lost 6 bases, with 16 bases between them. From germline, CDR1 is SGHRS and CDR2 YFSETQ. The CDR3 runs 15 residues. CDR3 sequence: CASSVLDSFSGELFF. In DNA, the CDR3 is TGCGCCAGCAGCGTATTGGACAGTTTCTCCGGGGAGCTGTTTTTT. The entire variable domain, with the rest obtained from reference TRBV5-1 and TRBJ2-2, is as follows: KAGVTQTPRYLIKTRGQQVTLSCSPISGHRSVSWYQQTPGQGLQFLFEYFSETQRNKGNFPGRFSGRQFSNSRSEMNVSTLELGDSALYLCASSVLDSFSGELFFGEGSRLTVL.

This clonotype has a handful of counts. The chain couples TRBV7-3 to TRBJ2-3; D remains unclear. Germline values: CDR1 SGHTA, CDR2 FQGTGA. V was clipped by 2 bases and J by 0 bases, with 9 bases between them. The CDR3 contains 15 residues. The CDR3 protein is CASSLGVSSTDTQYF. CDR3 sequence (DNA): TGTGCCAGCAGCTTAGGGGTATCTAGCACAGATACGCAGTATTTT.

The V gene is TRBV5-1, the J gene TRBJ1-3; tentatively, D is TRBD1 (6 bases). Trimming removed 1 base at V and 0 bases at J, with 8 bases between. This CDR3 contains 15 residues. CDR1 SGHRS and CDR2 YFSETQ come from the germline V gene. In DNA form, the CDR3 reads TGCGCCAGCAGCTTGAGGGGGAGCTCTGGAAACACCATATATTTT. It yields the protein CASSLRGSSGNTIYF.

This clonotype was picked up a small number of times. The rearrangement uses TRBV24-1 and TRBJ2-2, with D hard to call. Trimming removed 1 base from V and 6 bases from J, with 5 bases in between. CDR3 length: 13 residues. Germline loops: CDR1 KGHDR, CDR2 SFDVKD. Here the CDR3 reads CATSDLYPGELFF. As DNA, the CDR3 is TGTGCCACCAGTGATTTATACCCCGGGGAGCTGTTTTTT.

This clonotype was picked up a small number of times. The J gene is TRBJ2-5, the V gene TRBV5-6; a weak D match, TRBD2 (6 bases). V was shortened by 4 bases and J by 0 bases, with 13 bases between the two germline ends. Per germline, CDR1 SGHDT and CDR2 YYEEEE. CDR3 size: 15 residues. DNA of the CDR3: TGTGCCAGCAGCCGCGGGGCGTTGTACCAAGAGACCCAGTACTTC. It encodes CASSRGALYQETQYF. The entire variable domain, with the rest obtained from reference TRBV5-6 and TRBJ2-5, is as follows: DAGVTQSPTHLIKTRGQQVTLRCSPKSGHDTVSWYQQALGQGPQFIFQYYEEEERQRGNFPDRFSGHQFPNYSSELNVNALLLGDSALYLCASSRGALYQETQYFGPGTRLLVL.